The clone carrying this TCR beta chain was found once. The V and J ends lost 1 base and 2 bases respectively, with 12 bases between them. The CDR3 is 15 amino acids. Germline loops: CDR1 SGHRS, CDR2 YFSETQ. The data derive from a study of blood T cell repertoires in COVID-19. Study summary: The study drew acute and convalescent COVID-19 samples from the United States, Italy and Spain. T cells, B-cell-depleted T cells, or PBMCs provided the cDNA or gDNA that served as material.

Participants were placed into cohorts based on the clinical history they reported. Either two negative PCRs, clearance, or symptom resolution qualified Cohort 3 donors as recovered. The data were produced by immunoSEQ multiplex PCR, yet TCRdb's version contains in-frame clones alone and is incomplete. This table has some 200,000 clones, approximately 90% appearing once. This chain uses TRBV5-1 with TRBJ2-5; perhaps TRBD1 as D (6 bases). The sequence derives from a woman in her 30s who had recovered from COVID-19. Sequencing was performed on PBMCs or T cells enriched from blood (not recorded which). CDR3 DNA: TGCGCCAGCAGCTTGAGGGACAAACTTCAAGAGACCCAGTACTTC. This translates into CASSLRDKLQETQYF.